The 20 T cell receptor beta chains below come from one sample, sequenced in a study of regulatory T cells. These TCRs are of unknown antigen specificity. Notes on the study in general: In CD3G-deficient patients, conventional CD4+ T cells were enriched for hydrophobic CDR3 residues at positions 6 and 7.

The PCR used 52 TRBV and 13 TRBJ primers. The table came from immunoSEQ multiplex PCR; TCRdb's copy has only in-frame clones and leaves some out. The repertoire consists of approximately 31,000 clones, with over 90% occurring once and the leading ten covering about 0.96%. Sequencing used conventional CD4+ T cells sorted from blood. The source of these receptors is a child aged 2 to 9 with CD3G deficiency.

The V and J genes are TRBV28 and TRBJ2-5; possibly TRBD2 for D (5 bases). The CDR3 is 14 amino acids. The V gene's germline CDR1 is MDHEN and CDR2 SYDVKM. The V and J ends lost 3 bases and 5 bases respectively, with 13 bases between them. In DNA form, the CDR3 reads TGTGCCAGCAGTTTGGGCGGGCGGAGGGAGACCCAGTACTTC. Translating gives CASSLGGRRETQYF.

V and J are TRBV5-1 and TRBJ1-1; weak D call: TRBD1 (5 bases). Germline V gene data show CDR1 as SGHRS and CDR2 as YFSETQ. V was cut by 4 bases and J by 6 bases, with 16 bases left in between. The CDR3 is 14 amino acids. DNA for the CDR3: TGCGCCAGCAGCCCCACAGGCGAGGCCTCTGAAGCTTTCTTT. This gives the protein CASSPTGEASEAFF.

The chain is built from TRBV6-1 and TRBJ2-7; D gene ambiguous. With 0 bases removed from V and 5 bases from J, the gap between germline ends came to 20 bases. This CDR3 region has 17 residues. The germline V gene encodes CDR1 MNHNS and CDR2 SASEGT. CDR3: CASSEARRPRFNNEQYF. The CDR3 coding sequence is TGTGCCAGCAGTGAAGCGAGGCGGCCCCGTTTCAACAACGAGCAGTACTTC.

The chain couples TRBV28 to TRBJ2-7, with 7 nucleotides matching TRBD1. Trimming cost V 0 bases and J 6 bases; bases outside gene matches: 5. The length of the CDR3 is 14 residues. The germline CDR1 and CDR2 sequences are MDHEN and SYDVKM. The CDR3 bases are TGTGCCAGCAGTTTATGGACAGGGTTGGGCGAGCAGTACTTC. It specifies CASSLWTGLGEQYF.

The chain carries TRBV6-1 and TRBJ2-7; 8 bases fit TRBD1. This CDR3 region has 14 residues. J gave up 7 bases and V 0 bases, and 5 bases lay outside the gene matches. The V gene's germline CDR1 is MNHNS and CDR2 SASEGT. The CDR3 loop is CASSEARQGREQYF. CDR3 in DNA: TGTGCCAGCAGTGAAGCGCGACAGGGGCGAGAGCAGTACTTC.

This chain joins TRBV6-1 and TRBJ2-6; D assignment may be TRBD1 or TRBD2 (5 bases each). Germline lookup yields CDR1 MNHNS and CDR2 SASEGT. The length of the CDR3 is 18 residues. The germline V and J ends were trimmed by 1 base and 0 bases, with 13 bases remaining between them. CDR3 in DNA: TGTGCCAGCAGTGAAGTCGGGGACCTTAGCTCTGGGGCCAACGTCCTGACTTTC. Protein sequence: CASSEVGDLSSGANVLTF.

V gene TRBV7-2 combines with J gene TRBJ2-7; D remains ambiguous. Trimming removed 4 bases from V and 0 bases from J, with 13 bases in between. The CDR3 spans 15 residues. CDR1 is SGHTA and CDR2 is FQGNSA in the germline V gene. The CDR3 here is CASSCLSTFSYEQYF. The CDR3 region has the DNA TGTGCCAGCAGCTGCCTCTCTACATTCTCCTACGAGCAGTACTTC.

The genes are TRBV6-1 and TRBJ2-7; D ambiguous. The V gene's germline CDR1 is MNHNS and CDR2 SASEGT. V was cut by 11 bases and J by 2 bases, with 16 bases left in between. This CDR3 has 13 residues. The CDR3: CAVSLLGAYEQYF. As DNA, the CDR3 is TGTGCCGTCTCCCTCCTTGGGGCCTACGAGCAGTACTTC.

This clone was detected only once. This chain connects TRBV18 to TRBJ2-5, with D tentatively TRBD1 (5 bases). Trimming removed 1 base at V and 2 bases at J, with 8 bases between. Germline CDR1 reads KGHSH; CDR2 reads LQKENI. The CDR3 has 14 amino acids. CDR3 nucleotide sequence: TGTGCCAGCTCACCACGAACAGGTCAAGAGACCCAGTACTTC. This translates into CASSPRTGQETQYF.

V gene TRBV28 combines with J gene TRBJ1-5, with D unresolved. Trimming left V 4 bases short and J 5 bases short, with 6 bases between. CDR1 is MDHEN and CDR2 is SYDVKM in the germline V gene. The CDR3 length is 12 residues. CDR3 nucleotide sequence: TGTGCCAGCAGTTGGTCGGATCAGCCCCAGCATTTT. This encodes CASSWSDQPQHF.

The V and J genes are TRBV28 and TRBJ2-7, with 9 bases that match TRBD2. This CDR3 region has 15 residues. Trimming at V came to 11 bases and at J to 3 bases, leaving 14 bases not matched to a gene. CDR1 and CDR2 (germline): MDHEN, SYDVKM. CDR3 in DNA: TGTGCCGCGGGGGGGTCCGGAGTTGGGAGCTACGAGCAGTACTTC. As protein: CAAGGSGVGSYEQYF.

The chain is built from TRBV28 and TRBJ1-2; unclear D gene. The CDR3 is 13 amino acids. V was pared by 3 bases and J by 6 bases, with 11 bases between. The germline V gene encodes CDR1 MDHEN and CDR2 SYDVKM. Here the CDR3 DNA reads TGTGCCAGCAGTTTCCTCGATCGCGATGGCTACACCTTC. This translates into CASSFLDRDGYTF.

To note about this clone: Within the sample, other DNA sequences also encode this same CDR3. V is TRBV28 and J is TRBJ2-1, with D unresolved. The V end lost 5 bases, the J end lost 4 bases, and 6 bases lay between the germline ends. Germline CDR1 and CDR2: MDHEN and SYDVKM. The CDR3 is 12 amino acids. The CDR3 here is CASSLGYNEQFF. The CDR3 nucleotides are TGTGCCAGCAGTCTAGGATACAATGAGCAGTTCTTC.

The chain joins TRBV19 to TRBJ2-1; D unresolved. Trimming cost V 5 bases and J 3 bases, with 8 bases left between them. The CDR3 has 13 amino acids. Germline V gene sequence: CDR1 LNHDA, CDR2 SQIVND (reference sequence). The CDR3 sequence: CASSQGFYNEQFF. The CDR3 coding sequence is TGTGCCAGTAGTCAAGGGTTCTACAATGAGCAGTTCTTC.

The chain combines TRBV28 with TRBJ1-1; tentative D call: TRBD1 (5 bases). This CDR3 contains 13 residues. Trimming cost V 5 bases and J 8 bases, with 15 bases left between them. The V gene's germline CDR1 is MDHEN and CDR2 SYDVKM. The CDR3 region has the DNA TGTGCCAGCAGTCCAGGAGGGGTTAAGGAAGCTTTCTTT. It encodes CASSPGGVKEAFF.

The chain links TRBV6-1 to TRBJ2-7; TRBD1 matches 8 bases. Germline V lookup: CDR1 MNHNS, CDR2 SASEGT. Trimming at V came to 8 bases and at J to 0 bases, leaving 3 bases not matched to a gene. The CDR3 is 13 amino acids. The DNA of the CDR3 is TGTGCCAGCCGACAGGGGCCCTCCTACGAGCAGTACTTC. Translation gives CASRQGPSYEQYF.

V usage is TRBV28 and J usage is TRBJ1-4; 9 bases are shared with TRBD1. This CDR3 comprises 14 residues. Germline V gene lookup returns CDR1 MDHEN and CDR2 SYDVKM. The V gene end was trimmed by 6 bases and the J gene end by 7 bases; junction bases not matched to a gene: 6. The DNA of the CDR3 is TGTGCCAGCAGCAGGACAGGGGCAGGTGAAAAACTGTTTTTT. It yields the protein CASSRTGAGEKLFF.

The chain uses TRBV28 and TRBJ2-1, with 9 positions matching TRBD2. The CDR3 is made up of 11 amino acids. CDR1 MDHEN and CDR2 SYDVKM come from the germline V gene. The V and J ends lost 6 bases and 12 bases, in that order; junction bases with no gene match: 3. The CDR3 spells CASSLSGRQFF. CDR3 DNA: TGTGCCAGCAGCCTTAGCGGGAGGCAGTTCTTC.

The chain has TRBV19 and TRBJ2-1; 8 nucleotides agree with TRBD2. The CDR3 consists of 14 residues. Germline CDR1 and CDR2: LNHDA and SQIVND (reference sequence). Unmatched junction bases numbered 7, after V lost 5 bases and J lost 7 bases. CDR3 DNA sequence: TGTGCCAGTAGTTCGAGACTAGCGTTAAATGAGCAGTTCTTC. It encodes CASSSRLALNEQFF. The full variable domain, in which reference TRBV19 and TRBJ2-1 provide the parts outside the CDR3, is DGGITQSPKYLFRKEGQNVTLSCEQNLNHDAMYWYRQDPGQGLRLIYYSQIVNDFQKGDIAEGYSVSREKKESFPLTVTSAQKNPTAFYLCASSSRLALNEQFFGPGTRLTVL.

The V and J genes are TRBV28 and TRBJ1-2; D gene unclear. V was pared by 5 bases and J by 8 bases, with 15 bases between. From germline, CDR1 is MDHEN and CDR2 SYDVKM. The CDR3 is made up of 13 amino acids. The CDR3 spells CASSAGERVGYTF. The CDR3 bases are TGTGCCAGCAGTGCCGGGGAGAGGGTCGGCTACACCTTC.